Sequencing of this T cell receptor beta chain was carried out in a study of blood T cell repertoires in COVID-19. Study in general: The study drew acute and convalescent COVID-19 samples from the United States, Italy and Spain. T cells, B-cell-depleted T cells, or PBMCs provided the cDNA or gDNA that served as material.

The CDR3 covers 16 residues. V dropped 2 bases and J dropped 6; count of bases not matched to a gene: 7. Germline CDR1 and CDR2: SGHRS and YFSETQ. Original data processing: How many nucleated cells were present was estimated from reference gene primer amplification. Generated by immunoSEQ multiplex PCR, the TCRdb table keeps only in-frame clones and is missing some. The V and J calls and clone size are taken from that table; D and trimming were inferred from the DNA. The data hold tens of thousands of clones, with around 90% observed a single time. This TCR was recovered from a human donor in a cohort sampled during active COVID-19. The donor label of this sample is uncertain. The sample comprised peripheral blood. The chain links TRBV5-1 to TRBJ2-1; 11 nucleotides line up with TRBD2. The CDR3: CASSFRTSGFGNEQFF. Written as DNA, the CDR3 is TGCGCCAGCAGCTTTAGGACTAGCGGGTTTGGCAATGAGCAGTTCTTC.